These 23 T cell receptor beta chains were all obtained from the same sample, sequenced in a study of blood T cells in healthy people across ages. With a J-beta primer mix and a sample-barcoded 5' primer, a second PCR ran 7 to 11 cycles. TCRdb ran MiXCR on the 5' RACE reads and lists one entry per CDR3 protein. This sample has about a million distinct CDR3 sequences; under 40% occur once, and the top ten carry under 15%. The sequencing input was blood. The source is a man aged 18 to 35 in good health.

J is TRBJ1-1 and V is TRBV20-1, with a possible D match to TRBD1 (6 bases). Trimming removed 1 base at V and 0 bases at J, with 9 bases between. This CDR3 is 14 amino acids long. Germline V gene sequence: CDR1 DFQATT, CDR2 SNEGSKA (reference sequence). CDR3 sequence (DNA): TGCAGTGCTAGAGTAACAGGGTTGAACACTGAAGCTTTCTTT. Protein product: CSARVTGLNTEAFF.

In DNA, the CDR3 is TGTGCCAGCAGTGAAGCCAGGGGAGGTAGCTCACCCCTCCACTTT. Translated, it gives CASSEARGGSSPLHF. V usage is TRBV25-1 and J usage is TRBJ1-6; perhaps TRBD1 as D (6 bases). The CDR3 is made up of 15 amino acids. Germline lookup yields CDR1 MGHDK and CDR2 SYGVNS. V shed 2 bases and J shed 10 bases, with 15 bases lying between them.

This clonotype came up a few times. The chain employs TRBV12-3 or TRBV12-4 and TRBJ1-2, with D possibly TRBD1 on 5 matching bases. The CDR3 totals 17 residues. V lost 4 bases and J lost 4, with 22 bases in between. Here the CDR3 reads CASSSTSSGGNSYGYTF. Written as DNA, the CDR3 is TGTGCCAGCAGTTCCACCTCCTCCGGGGGAAACAGCTATGGCTACACCTTC.

This sequence joins TRBV20-1 and TRBJ2-5, with D tentatively TRBD1 (5 bases). The CDR3 contains 14 residues. V lost 4 bases and J 4 bases, leaving 16 bases between the germline ends. Germline-derived CDR1 and CDR2 are DFQATT and SNEGSKA (reference sequence). The CDR3 region has the DNA TGCAGTGCTAACACAGGCCCTAAGGGAGAGACCCAGTACTTC. Translating it yields CSANTGPKGETQYF.

There are a few counts of this clonotype. CDR3 amino acids: CASSQEEQTLYEQYF. DNA for the CDR3: TGCGCCAGCAGCCAAGAAGAGCAAACTTTGTACGAGCAGTACTTC. The rearrangement uses TRBV4-3 and TRBJ2-7; D uncertain. Germline assignment: CDR1 LGHNA and CDR2 YSLEER. The CDR3 extends over 15 amino acids. The V gene lost 0 bases and the J gene lost 4 bases, with 13 bases spanning the gap.

The gene calls are TRBV6-6 and TRBJ1-5; TRBD1 is a possible D gene (5 bases). Germline loops: CDR1 MNHNY, CDR2 SVGAGI (reference sequence). Deletions cut 6 bases from V and 2 bases from J, with 20 bases between. The CDR3 is made up of 17 amino acids. CDR3 in DNA: TGTGCCAGCAGCTCTCGCAGGGAGTTAGGGGGCAATCAGCCCCAGCATTTT. It codes for CASSSRRELGGNQPQHF.

This clonotype has just one count. V gene TRBV12-3 or TRBV12-4 combines with J gene TRBJ2-4, with 7 bases identical to TRBD1. The junction had 7 bases not matched to a gene; V was cut back by 7 bases and J by 4 bases. The CDR3 is made up of 14 amino acids. The CDR3 region is CASTLDRTKNIQYF. The CDR3 DNA follows: TGTGCCAGCACGCTGGACAGGACTAAAAACATTCAGTACTTC.

This clonotype was observed a few times. The J gene is TRBJ2-1, the V gene TRBV4-3; 8 nucleotides align to TRBD1. The CDR3 loop spans 13 amino acids. The V segment lost 3 bases and the J segment 8 bases; nucleotides outside the gene matches: 3. Germline V gives CDR1 LGHNA, CDR2 YSLEER. The CDR3 DNA sequence: TGCGCCAGCAGCCACACGGACAGGGATGAGCAGTTCTTC. This translates into CASSHTDRDEQFF.

The V gene is TRBV20-1, the J gene TRBJ1-1; 11 nucleotides match TRBD1. There are 12 residues in the CDR3. Trimming removed 6 bases from V and 7 bases from J; junction bases left unmatched: 4. Germline assignment: CDR1 DFQATT and CDR2 SNEGSKA (reference sequence). CDR3 bases: TGCAGTGCGGGACAGGGGGGTATTGAAGCTTTCTTT. The encoded protein is CSAGQGGIEAFF.

The chain is built from TRBV10-3 and TRBJ1-1; TRBD1 might be the D (5 bases). The V gene lost 3 bases and the J gene lost 5 bases, with 13 bases spanning the gap. The length of the CDR3 is 14 residues. CDR1 and CDR2 from the germline V gene are ENHRY and SYGVKD. The CDR3 here is CAISDTGVKTEAFF. CDR3 bases: TGTGCCATCAGTGATACGGGGGTAAAAACTGAAGCTTTCTTT.

The chain couples TRBV7-9 to TRBJ2-1; no reliable D call. The germline CDR1 and CDR2 sequences are SEHNR and FQNEAQ (reference sequence). The length of the CDR3 is 11 residues. V lost 8 bases and J lost 8, with 10 bases in between. CDR3 protein: CASGRLYEQFF. The CDR3 DNA is TGTGCCAGCGGTAGGCTTTATGAGCAGTTCTTC.

This rearrangement joins TRBV5-1 to TRBJ2-1; the match to TRBD2 covers 7 bases. The J segment lost 8 bases and the V segment lost 1 base, leaving 6 bases of the junction unmatched. Per the germline V gene, CDR1 is SGHRS and CDR2 is YFSETQ. The CDR3 has 14 amino acids. As DNA, the CDR3 is TGCGCCAGCAGCTTGATGTGGGGGGGTGATGAGCAGTTCTTC. This sequence encodes CASSLMWGGDEQFF.

This clonotype appeared a few times. The chain links TRBV10-3 to TRBJ2-1; D is perhaps TRBD1 (6 bases). CDR3 size: 15 residues. V was pared by 9 bases and J by 4 bases, with 19 bases between. CDR1 is ENHRY, CDR2 SYGVKD, per germline. The CDR3 bases are TGTGCCATGAGAACAGGGAACGAAAATTACAATGAGCAGTTCTTC. This codes for CAMRTGNENYNEQFF.

This clonotype occurred a few times. One end of the junction is discordant with germline, which a read error may explain. DNA of the CDR3: TGTGCCAGCTCACCTGCGGCCGTTAACTATGGCTATACCTTC. Its protein is CASSPAAVNYGYTF. This chain uses TRBV18 with TRBJ1-2; D is undetermined. The CDR3 is 14 amino acids. Germline V gene lookup returns CDR1 KGHSH and CDR2 LQKENI.

This clonotype has only a few counts. The chain employs TRBV6-2 or TRBV6-3 and TRBJ1-4, with D tentatively TRBD1 (5 bases). Trimming removed 6 bases from V and 7 bases from J, with 18 bases in between. This CDR3 is built from 15 residues. Germline assignment: CDR1 MNHEY and CDR2 SVGEGT. As DNA, the CDR3 is TGTGCCAGCAGCCCAAGGGGCAGGGTGGTTGAAAAACTGTTTTTT. It specifies CASSPRGRVVEKLFF.

The gene calls are TRBV12-3 or TRBV12-4 and TRBJ1-4; 8 bases align to TRBD1. V lost 4 bases and J lost 3; bases outside the gene matches: 4. This CDR3 region has 15 residues. The chain's CDR3 is CASSSTGGANEKLFF. DNA of the CDR3: TGTGCCAGCAGTTCCACAGGGGGAGCTAATGAAAAACTGTTTTTT.

The chain links TRBV11-2 to TRBJ2-1; 7 bases are a match to TRBD2. CDR3 length: 16 amino acids. V gave up 2 bases and J gave up 8 bases; unmatched junction bases: 12. The V gene's germline CDR1 is SGHAT and CDR2 FQNNGV. The CDR3 loop is CASSLNPSTGGDEQFF. The CDR3 bases are TGTGCCAGCAGCTTAAATCCGTCGACTGGGGGGGATGAGCAGTTCTTC.

This clonotype was counted many times. The chain is built from TRBV6-6 and TRBJ2-3, with a tentative D call TRBD1 (5 bases). Trimming removed 11 bases from V and 2 bases from J, with 20 bases in between. This CDR3 region has 15 residues. The germline CDR1 and CDR2 sequences are MNHNY and SVGAGI (reference sequence). The CDR3 coding sequence is TGTGCCGGCTCCAGGGTTAGAACACACACAGATACGCAGTATTTT. It codes for CAGSRVRTHTDTQYF.

This clonotype has more than one count but fewer than ten. The V gene is TRBV28, the J gene TRBJ1-5; 11 bases line up with TRBD1. In germline, CDR1 is MDHEN, CDR2 SYDVKM. The V and J ends lost 6 bases and 0 bases, in that order; junction bases with no gene match: 10. The CDR3 is made up of 18 amino acids. The CDR3 DNA sequence: TGTGCCAGCAGGAGAGGGACAGGGGGGAGTAATAGCAATCAGCCCCAGCATTTT. The encoded protein is CASRRGTGGSNSNQPQHF.

This clonotype came up a few times. The gene calls are TRBV27 and TRBJ1-2; D is ambiguous. The germline V gene encodes CDR1 MNHEY and CDR2 SMNVEV (reference sequence). Trimming pared 8 bases from V and 5 bases from J, leaving 9 bases between. The CDR3 loop spans 11 amino acids. In DNA, the CDR3 is TGTGCCAGCCGTAACCTGTATGGCTACACCTTC. This gives the protein CASRNLYGYTF.

In its sample, this clonotype was seen a few times. This chain joins TRBV14 and TRBJ1-6; no firm D call. The CDR3 spans 14 residues. In germline, CDR1 is SGHDN, CDR2 FVKESK. V lost 10 bases to trimming and J lost 0 bases, with 10 bases between them. The CDR3 nucleotides are TGTGCCACCTCGGTAGGCTCCTATAATTCACCCCTCCACTTT. Its translation: CATSVGSYNSPLHF.

The V and J genes are TRBV27 and TRBJ1-5; 11 bases agree with TRBD1. CDR3 length equals 17 residues. With V trimmed by 4 bases and J by 0 bases, 5 bases remained unmatched. In germline, CDR1 is MNHEY, CDR2 SMNVEV (reference sequence). In DNA form, the CDR3 reads TGTGCCAGCAGTTCCCTCGGGACAGGGGGTAGCAATCAGCCCCAGCATTTT. Translated, it gives CASSSLGTGGSNQPQHF.

The V and J genes are TRBV20-1 and TRBJ2-2; 11 nucleotides match TRBD1. The germline gives CDR1 DFQATT, CDR2 SNEGSKA (reference sequence). The length of the CDR3 is 18 residues. Trimming took 3 bases from V and 1 from J; bases not matched to a gene: 10. CDR3 loop: CSASRDRGMERNTGELFF. DNA of the CDR3: TGCAGTGCTAGTCGGGACAGGGGGATGGAGAGGAACACCGGGGAGCTGTTTTTT.